The 31 T cell receptor beta chains below were found in one sample sequenced in a study of blood T cell repertoires in COVID-19. Clones were sequenced by immunoSEQ multiplex PCR, and TCRdb holds only the in-frame ones, with some missing. Of about 140,000 clones in the sample, about 88% were seen once. Sequencing used peripheral blood. These receptors came from a human donor with COVID-19, enrolled during active disease. The donor label of this sample is uncertain.

V is TRBV28 and J is TRBJ1-5; 7 nucleotides agree with TRBD1. This CDR3 region has 16 residues. The germline CDR1 and CDR2 sequences are MDHEN and SYDVKM. J lost 2 bases, V lost 6 bases, and 10 bases had no gene match. CDR3 loop: CASSPRGGGGNQPQHF. CDR3 coding DNA: TGTGCCAGCAGCCCTCGAGGGGGCGGGGGCAATCAGCCCCAGCATTTT. The complete variable domain, with remaining parts taken from reference TRBV28 and TRBJ1-5, reads DVKVTQSSRYLVKRTGEKVFLECVQDMDHENMFWYRQDPGLGLRLIYFSYDVKMKEKGDIPEGYSVSREKKERFSLILESASTNQTSMYLCASSPRGGGGNQPQHFGDGTRLSIL.

This clone is labeled as medium-sized. The chain employs TRBV27 and TRBJ1-1; D gene ambiguous. The CDR3 runs to 13 residues. Germline loops: CDR1 MNHEY, CDR2 SMNVEV (reference sequence). V was clipped by 2 bases and J by 5 bases, with 9 bases between them. The CDR3 nucleotides read TGTGCCAGCAGTTTACAGAAGAAAACTGAAGCTTTCTTT. It specifies CASSLQKKTEAFF.

The chain couples TRBV6-1 to TRBJ2-4; TRBD2 agrees at 7 bases. The CDR3 totals 16 residues. From germline, CDR1 is MNHNS and CDR2 SASEGT. V lost 4 bases and J lost 8; bases outside the gene matches: 14. CDR3 coding DNA: TGTGCCAGCAGTGGAAAATACCAGCGGGATACAGACATTCAGTACTTC. Translated, it gives CASSGKYQRDTDIQYF.

The chain is built from TRBV4-1 and TRBJ1-1; TRBD1 might be the D (6 bases). Trimming took 0 bases from V and 4 from J, leaving 15 bases between them. This CDR3 has 16 residues. Germline V gene data show CDR1 as MGHRA and CDR2 as YSYEKL. CDR3 amino acids: CASSQDLGGLRTEAFF. DNA of the CDR3: TGCGCCAGCAGCCAAGATCTGGGGGGGCTGCGCACTGAAGCTTTCTTT.

The chain recombines TRBV7-9 with TRBJ2-2; perhaps TRBD1 as D (6 bases). Germline-derived CDR1 and CDR2 are SEHNR and FQNEAQ (reference sequence). The CDR3 has 15 residues. V was pared by 6 bases and J by 7 bases, with 18 bases between. The CDR3 nucleotides are TGTGCCAGCAGGATAACAGGGTCGGCGGACGGGGAGCTGTTTTTT. Residues: CASRITGSADGELFF. The variable domain in full, completed from reference TRBV7-9 and TRBJ2-2, reads DTGVSQNPRHKITKRGQNVTFRCDPISEHNRLYWYRQTLGQGPEFLTYFQNEAQLEKSRLLSDRFSAERPKGSFSTLEIQRTEQGDSAMYLCASRITGSADGELFFGEGSRLTVL.

The V and J genes are TRBV24-1 and TRBJ1-2; a possible D gene is TRBD1 (5 bases). CDR3 length equals 12 residues. V lost 2 bases and J 5 bases, leaving 5 bases between the germline ends. Germline lookup yields CDR1 KGHDR and CDR2 SFDVKD. The CDR3 here is CATSDSGYGYTF. The CDR3 region has the DNA TGTGCCACCAGTGATTCAGGGTATGGCTACACCTTC.

Only one count was recorded for this clone. Mismatch with germline at one junction end may stem from a read error. The gene calls are TRBV7-2 and TRBJ2-5; TRBD1 matches at 9 bases. Germline CDR1 is SGHTA and CDR2 is FQGNSA. This CDR3 has 15 amino acids. Written as DNA, the CDR3 is TGTGCCAGCAGCTTAGCGGGGGGACAGGGTAGCTTTCGGGACTTC. This encodes CASSLAGGQGSFRDF.

The chain employs TRBV9 and TRBJ2-1; no firm D call. Germline V lookup: CDR1 SGDLS, CDR2 YYNGEE. This CDR3 has 15 amino acids. With 0 bases removed from V and 10 bases from J, the gap between germline ends came to 17 bases. Here the CDR3 DNA reads TGTGCCAGCAGCGTAGATTCGGGTGGATGGAACGAGCAGTTCTTC. This encodes CASSVDSGGWNEQFF.

In DNA form, the CDR3 reads TGCGCCAGCAAAGAGGCCCAGGGATTCAATTCACCCCTCCACTTT. This sequence encodes CASKEAQGFNSPLHF. The chain couples TRBV5-1 to TRBJ1-6, with D possibly being TRBD1 (5 bases). CDR1 SGHRS and CDR2 YFSETQ come from the germline V gene. The CDR3 runs to 15 residues. Trimming left V 6 bases short and J 7 bases short, with 17 bases between.

The rearrangement links TRBV3-1 (or the pseudogene TRBV3-2) to TRBJ1-6; TRBD1 matches 7 bases. The CDR3 is made up of 17 amino acids. J lost 6 bases, V lost 5 bases, and 13 bases had no gene match. Germline CDR1 reads LGHDT; CDR2 reads YNNKEL (reference sequence). The CDR3 nucleotides are TGTGCCAGCAGCTCCACTTGGACAGGACTTTCTAATTCACCCCTCCACTTT. It yields the protein CASSSTWTGLSNSPLHF.

Written as DNA, the CDR3 is TGTGCCAGCAGTGAAATCTCCACGGGAGGCTACACCTTC. This translates into CASSEISTGGYTF. The chain uses TRBV2 and TRBJ1-2; D is ambiguous. This CDR3 has 13 amino acids. Trimming removed 2 bases from V and 8 bases from J, with 12 bases in between. Germline CDR1 is SNHLY and CDR2 is FYNNEI.

This clone was picked up a small number of times. The rearrangement joins TRBV2 to TRBJ2-2, with D possibly matching TRBD1 (5 bases). The CDR3 consists of 11 residues. The germline V gene has CDR1 SNHLY and CDR2 FYNNEI. The V gene lost 5 bases and the J gene lost 17 bases, with 15 bases spanning the gap. The CDR3 is CASSPPDSTFF. The CDR3 nucleotides are TGTGCCAGCAGTCCCCCCGACAGTACCTTTTTT.

Only one count was recorded for this clone. The chain has TRBV3-1 (or the pseudogene TRBV3-2) and TRBJ2-1; the match to TRBD1 covers 9 bases. The germline gives CDR1 LGHDT, CDR2 YNNKEL (reference sequence). The CDR3 is 14 amino acids. Unmatched junction bases numbered 8, after V lost 5 bases and J lost 9 bases. In nucleotides, the CDR3 is TGTGCCAGCAGCGCGAGTGACAGGGGGATTGAGCAGTTCTTC. Protein: CASSASDRGIEQFF.

The gene calls are TRBV2 and TRBJ2-1, with D possibly being TRBD2 (5 bases). The V end lost 6 bases, the J end lost 7 bases, and 7 bases lay between the germline ends. Germline values: CDR1 SNHLY, CDR2 FYNNEI. The CDR3 contains 11 residues. The CDR3 region has the DNA TGTGCCAGCAGGAGGGAGAATGAGCAGTTCTTC. Its translation: CASRRENEQFF. Together with reference TRBV2 and TRBJ2-1, the CDR3 gives the full variable domain: EPEVTQTPSHQVTQMGQEVILRCVPISNHLYFYWYRQILGQKVEFLVSFYNNEISEKSEIFDDQFSVERPDGSNFTLKIRSTKLEDSAMYFCASRRENEQFFGPGTRLTVL.

The chain couples TRBV30 to TRBJ1-2; D remains ambiguous. The CDR3 totals 14 residues. V shed 0 bases and J shed 2 bases, with 10 bases lying between them. Per the germline V gene, CDR1 is GTSNPN and CDR2 is SVGIG (reference sequence). The DNA of the CDR3 is TGTGCCTGGAGTGTACTTGGGAGGAACTATGGCTACACCTTC. Encoded protein: CAWSVLGRNYGYTF.

V usage is TRBV5-1 and J usage is TRBJ1-3; unclear D gene. V was cut by 3 bases and J by 0 bases, with 13 bases left in between. This CDR3 has 16 amino acids. Germline V CDR1 and CDR2: SGHRS, YFSETQ. The CDR3 sequence: CASSYARLSSGNTIYF. The CDR3 nucleotides read TGCGCCAGCAGCTACGCTAGACTATCCTCTGGAAACACCATATATTTT.

The chain is built from TRBV7-2 and TRBJ1-5; D gene ambiguous. The length of the CDR3 is 13 residues. V lost 3 bases and J lost 7, with 10 bases in between. Per germline, CDR1 SGHTA and CDR2 FQGNSA. The CDR3 DNA reads TGTGCCAGCAGCTTGGAGGTATGGCAGCCCCAGCATTTT. It specifies CASSLEVWQPQHF.

The chain carries TRBV12-5 and TRBJ1-5; TRBD1 agrees at 7 bases. With 4 bases clipped from V and 3 bases from J, the junction kept 9 bases outside the gene matches. The CDR3 consists of 16 residues. Germline V gives CDR1 LGHNT, CDR2 FRNRAP. The CDR3 DNA is TGTGCTAGTGGTTCAGGCCGACAGGGTGACAATCAGCCCCAGCATTTT. Amino acid sequence: CASGSGRQGDNQPQHF.

V gene TRBV5-1 combines with J gene TRBJ2-5, with 7 bases lining up with TRBD2. This CDR3 has 13 amino acids. V lost 5 bases and J lost 1; bases outside the gene matches: 2. Germline V gene sequence: CDR1 SGHRS, CDR2 YFSETQ. The CDR3 protein is CASRPSGQETQYF. CDR3 nucleotide sequence: TGCGCCAGCAGACCTAGCGGCCAAGAGACCCAGTACTTC. The full variable domain, with the rest looked up from reference TRBV5-1 and TRBJ2-5, is KAGVTQTPRYLIKTRGQQVTLSCSPISGHRSVSWYQQTPGQGLQFLFEYFSETQRNKGNFPGRFSGRQFSNSRSEMNVSTLELGDSALYLCASRPSGQETQYFGPGTRLLVL.

This chain links TRBV6-5 with TRBJ2-1; maybe TRBD2 (5 bases). Trimming took off 2 bases at V and 6 bases at J, with 14 bases between the two ends. CDR3 length equals 15 residues. CDR1 and CDR2 from the germline V gene are MNHEY and SVGAGI. Written as DNA, the CDR3 is TGTGCCAGCAGTTACGATCCGGGGTCTATCAATGAGCAGTTCTTC. Its translation: CASSYDPGSINEQFF.

V is TRBV11-3 and J is TRBJ2-3; perhaps TRBD2 as D (6 bases). V was trimmed by 0 bases and J by 0 bases, leaving 10 bases between them. The CDR3 spans 16 residues. The germline V gene has CDR1 SGHNT and CDR2 YENEEA. In DNA, the CDR3 is TGTGCCAGCAGCTTAGATAGCGGAGAAAGCACAGATACGCAGTATTTT. It specifies CASSLDSGESTDTQYF.

V and J are TRBV4-1 and TRBJ2-2; possibly TRBD2 for D (6 bases). This CDR3 region has 18 residues. Trimming shortened V by 5 bases and J by 8 bases, and 27 bases separated the two germline ends. Germline loops: CDR1 MGHRA, CDR2 YSYEKL. The CDR3 loop is CASSSYLSRDSRLGELFF. The CDR3 DNA reads as TGCGCCAGCAGCTCCTACCTCAGCCGGGACTCCCGCTTAGGGGAGCTGTTTTTT.

This clone appeared once. The chain combines TRBV5-6 with TRBJ1-6; D gene unclear. V lost 2 bases, J lost 7 bases, and 7 bases lay in between. The CDR3 is 13 residues long. The germline V gene has CDR1 SGHDT and CDR2 YYEEEE. The CDR3, as DNA: TGTGCCAGCAGCTTCCCGGGGAATTCACCCCTCCACTTT. It specifies CASSFPGNSPLHF.

The genes are TRBV6-5 and TRBJ1-5, with D perhaps matching TRBD1 (5 bases). The CDR3 contains 14 residues. Germline CDR1 is MNHEY and CDR2 is SVGAGI. V was trimmed by 2 bases and J by 7 bases, leaving 12 bases between them. This CDR3 reads CASSYAGAGQPQHF. CDR3 nucleotides: TGTGCCAGCAGTTACGCCGGGGCGGGACAGCCCCAGCATTTT.

CDR3 sequence (DNA): TGTGCCACCGGCCTTAGTGGGGGGTCCTCCTACAATGAGCAGTTCTTC. Its protein product is CATGLSGGSSYNEQFF. V gene TRBV24-1 combines with J gene TRBJ2-1; maybe TRBD2 (6 bases). The V end was cut by 9 bases, the J end by 0 bases, with 17 bases between. Germline V gene data show CDR1 as KGHDR and CDR2 as SFDVKD. The CDR3 runs to 16 residues.

The gene calls are TRBV5-1 and TRBJ2-5; 9 nucleotides line up with TRBD2. CDR3 size: 14 residues. Germline assignment: CDR1 SGHRS and CDR2 YFSETQ. V was pared by 4 bases and J by 5 bases, with 6 bases of the junction left unmatched. CDR3 sequence reads: CASSLSGGGETQYF. The CDR3 DNA sequence: TGCGCCAGCAGCCTTAGCGGGGGAGGTGAGACCCAGTACTTC.

The table lists this clone with a few counts. This chain connects TRBV4-1 to TRBJ2-1; no reliable D call. Per the germline V gene, CDR1 is MGHRA and CDR2 is YSYEKL. V was trimmed by 1 base and J by 0 bases, leaving 10 bases between them. The CDR3 is 16 residues long. The CDR3 loop is CASSQVDIISYNEQFF. CDR3 bases: TGCGCCAGCAGCCAAGTTGACATTATCTCCTACAATGAGCAGTTCTTC.

This clone was recorded only once. The chain carries TRBV6-5 and TRBJ2-7, with TRBD2 as a possible D gene (5 bases). The V gene's germline CDR1 is MNHEY and CDR2 SVGAGI. V lost 2 bases to trimming and J lost 3 bases, with 8 bases between them. The CDR3 runs to 13 residues. The chain's CDR3 is CASSYGELYEQYF. The CDR3 DNA follows: TGTGCCAGCAGTTACGGGGAGCTCTACGAGCAGTACTTC.

The rearrangement links TRBV6-5 to TRBJ1-2; D remains ambiguous. CDR1 and CDR2 from the germline V gene are MNHEY and SVGAGI. The ends were cut back, 5 bases at V and 5 bases at J, with 12 bases in the middle. This CDR3 is 13 amino acids long. The CDR3 region is CASSLSDGYGYTF. As DNA, the CDR3 is TGTGCCAGCAGTCTTAGCGACGGGTATGGCTACACCTTC.

This sequence joins TRBV6-1 and TRBJ2-3; 14 bases fit TRBD2. CDR1 and CDR2 from the germline V gene are MNHNS and SASEGT. This CDR3 has 16 amino acids. J was trimmed by 2 bases and V by 4 bases; bases with no gene match: 2. The CDR3 sequence: CASSGLAGGVTDTQYF. In DNA form, the CDR3 reads TGTGCCAGCAGTGGACTAGCGGGGGGGGTCACAGATACGCAGTATTTT.

The chain couples TRBV29-1 to TRBJ2-5; D ambiguous. The CDR3 sequence is 14 residues long. V dropped 7 bases and J dropped 1 base, with 16 bases sitting between them. Germline V gene lookup returns CDR1 SQVTM and CDR2 ANQGSEA. CDR3 sequence: CSAQPQQLQETQYF. CDR3 sequence (DNA): TGCAGCGCCCAACCACAGCAACTCCAAGAGACCCAGTACTTC. Full variable domain (rest looked up from reference TRBV29-1 and TRBJ2-5): SAVISQKPSRDICQRGTSLTIQCQVDSQVTMMFWYRQQPGQSLTLIATANQGSEATYESGFVIDKFPISRPNLTFSTLTVSNMSPEDSSIYLCSAQPQQLQETQYFGPGTRLLVL.